The 27 T cell receptor beta chains presented below share a single source sample, sequenced in a study of stem cell transplantation in POMP-related autoinflammatory disease. TCRdb's copy holds only in-frame clones and misses some; the assay was immunoSEQ multiplex PCR. The sample shows tens of thousands of clones, approximately 91% of them seen only once. Sequenced here: CD4+ T cells from PBMCs, sampled after stem cell transplantation. These receptors all come from a human patient with POMP-related autoinflammation and immune dysregulation (PRAID). The graft donor may account for some of the T cells.

This CDR3 is CASSERRDVSYEQYV. The CDR3, as DNA: TGTGCCAGCAGTGAACGAAGGGACGTGTCCTACGAGCAGTACGTC. The J gene is TRBJ2-7, the V gene TRBV6-1, with D perhaps given as TRBD1 or TRBD2 (5 bases each). V was pared by 2 bases and J by 1 base, with 12 bases between. The V gene's germline CDR1 is MNHNS and CDR2 SASEGT. The CDR3 contains 15 residues.

This chain links TRBV3-1 (or the pseudogene TRBV3-2) with TRBJ1-2, with a weak D call TRBD1 (6 bases). Germline CDR1 is LGHDT and CDR2 is YNNKEL (reference sequence). CDR3 length: 16 residues. V lost 0 bases, J lost 5 bases, and 16 bases lay in between. The CDR3 region has the DNA TGTGCCAGCAGCCAAGATTTATCAGGGGTCGGGTATGGCTACACCTTC. This gives the protein CASSQDLSGVGYGYTF.

This rearrangement joins TRBV2 to TRBJ1-1, with D unresolved. Germline V CDR1 and CDR2: SNHLY, FYNNEI. The CDR3 length is 13 residues. The V and J ends lost 3 bases and 0 bases respectively, with 5 bases between them. CDR3 protein: CASSEEVNTEAFF. CDR3 bases: TGTGCCAGCAGTGAGGAAGTGAACACTGAAGCTTTCTTT.

The rearrangement uses TRBV7-8 and TRBJ2-4, with D maybe TRBD2 (6 bases). This CDR3 region has 17 residues. Looked up from germline, CDR1 is SGHVS and CDR2 is FQNEAQ. Trimming left V 4 bases short and J 3 bases short, with 19 bases between. CDR3 DNA sequence: TGTGCCAGCAGCTCCCAGCGGGTAGGGTCCATCAAAAACATTCAGTACTTC. Protein: CASSSQRVGSIKNIQYF.

The chain is built from TRBV2 and TRBJ2-6; the D is unclear. This CDR3 is 15 amino acids long. The V gene lost 6 bases and the J gene lost 1 base, with 10 bases spanning the gap. From germline, CDR1 is SNHLY and CDR2 FYNNEI. CDR3 coding DNA: TGTGCCAGCAGCTCCCAAGGTTCTGGGGCCAACGTCCTGACTTTC. The encoded protein is CASSSQGSGANVLTF.

V usage is TRBV12-3 or TRBV12-4 and J usage is TRBJ1-5; D not certain. The CDR3 runs 13 residues. The V end lost 3 bases, the J end lost 6 bases, and 9 bases lay between the germline ends. DNA of the CDR3: TGTGCCAGCAGTTTCGAGGGATTTCAGCCCCAGCATTTT. This encodes CASSFEGFQPQHF.

This chain links TRBV5-1 with TRBJ1-2; the D gene is possibly TRBD1 (5 bases). The ends were cut back, 5 bases at V and 3 bases at J, with 11 bases in the middle. Germline lookup yields CDR1 SGHRS and CDR2 YFSETQ. The CDR3 runs 13 residues. CDR3 amino acids: CASRPDTYYGYTF. DNA for the CDR3: TGCGCCAGCAGGCCGGACACCTACTATGGCTACACCTTC.

The genes are TRBV19 and TRBJ1-3, with no clear D. The CDR3 consists of 15 residues. The V end lost 6 bases, the J end lost 2 bases, and 14 bases lay between the germline ends. CDR1 and CDR2 (germline): LNHDA, SQIVND (reference sequence). CDR3 bases: TGTGCCAGTAGCACTAGTACTGGGCCTGGAAACACCATATATTTT. This codes for CASSTSTGPGNTIYF.

This chain joins TRBV28 and TRBJ1-4; perhaps TRBD1 as D (5 bases). The V gene lost 4 bases and the J gene lost 0 bases, with 12 bases spanning the gap. CDR3 length: 16 residues. Per the germline V gene, CDR1 is MDHEN and CDR2 is SYDVKM. The CDR3 bases are TGTGCCAGCAGTTCGCCTCAGGGCCCAACTAATGAAAAACTGTTTTTT. Translated, it gives CASSSPQGPTNEKLFF.

The V call is TRBV6-6, the J call TRBJ2-5; D tentatively reads TRBD1 or TRBD2 (5 bases each). Germline V lookup: CDR1 MNHNY, CDR2 SVGAGI (reference sequence). This CDR3 spans 14 amino acids. The V gene lost 4 bases and the J gene lost 9 bases, with 18 bases spanning the gap. DNA of the CDR3: TGTGCCAGCAGTTCCAACGGGGCATCAGGGTCCCAGTACTTC. It yields the protein CASSSNGASGSQYF.

The chain recombines TRBV10-3 with TRBJ2-5, with D possibly being TRBD1 (6 bases). Germline assignment: CDR1 ENHRY and CDR2 SYGVKD. Trimming took 5 bases from V and 4 from J, leaving 11 bases between them. CDR3 size: 13 residues. CDR3 sequence reads: CAISRQDGETQYF. The DNA of the CDR3 is TGTGCCATCAGTCGACAGGACGGAGAGACCCAGTACTTC.

The chain carries TRBV7-7 and TRBJ2-2, with 12 bases matching TRBD2. Per germline, CDR1 SSHAT and CDR2 FNYEAQ (reference sequence). This CDR3 contains 16 residues. V lost 5 bases, J lost 4 bases, and 5 bases stayed unmatched. CDR3 residues: CASSPRLAGVTGELFF. CDR3 DNA sequence: TGTGCCAGCAGCCCAAGACTAGCGGGGGTCACCGGGGAGCTGTTTTTT. Supplemented by reference TRBV7-7 and TRBJ2-2, the full variable domain reads GAGVSQSPRYKVTKRGQDVTLRCDPISSHATLYWYQQALGQGPEFLTYFNYEAQPDKSGLPSDRFSAERPEGSISTLTIQRTEQRDSAMYRCASSPRLAGVTGELFFGEGSRLTVL.

This chain uses TRBV28 with TRBJ1-6; 7 nucleotides line up with TRBD1. Germline values: CDR1 MDHEN, CDR2 SYDVKM. CDR3 length: 19 residues. V lost 6 bases to trimming and J lost 0 bases; unmatched junction nucleotides: 14. DNA for the CDR3: TGTGCCAGCAGGTCCCGGGGACAGCCTACGAGCTCCTATAATTCACCCCTCCACTTT. It specifies CASRSRGQPTSSYNSPLHF.

A single count supports this clone. The chain links TRBV6-1 to TRBJ2-3; D is unclear. Germline assignment: CDR1 MNHNS and CDR2 SASEGT. Trimming stripped 0 bases from V and 2 bases from J, with 9 bases between. The CDR3 sequence is 15 residues long. This chain's CDR3 is CASSEADWDTDTQYF. For the CDR3, the DNA is TGTGCCAGCAGTGAAGCCGACTGGGACACAGATACGCAGTATTTT.

The chain is built from TRBV4-2 and TRBJ2-1; TRBD2 aligns across 7 bases. CDR1 is LGHNA and CDR2 is YNFKEQ in the germline V gene. After removal of 3 bases from V and 6 bases from J, the junction contained 11 bases not matched to a gene. The CDR3 totals 16 residues. The CDR3 is CASSQGGAGPLNEQFF. For the CDR3, the DNA is TGTGCCAGCAGCCAGGGAGGGGCCGGGCCTCTCAATGAGCAGTTCTTC.

The rearrangement uses TRBV24-1 and TRBJ1-5; D unclear. The V end was cut by 3 bases, the J end by 0 bases, with 11 bases between. This CDR3 region has 16 residues. CDR1 and CDR2 from the germline V gene are KGHDR and SFDVKD. The CDR3 bases are TGTGCCACCAGTGATCAGGATTATCCTAGCAATCAGCCCCAGCATTTT. It yields the protein CATSDQDYPSNQPQHF.

V gene TRBV3-1 (or the pseudogene TRBV3-2) combines with J gene TRBJ2-1; 10 bases map to TRBD2. From germline, CDR1 is LGHDT and CDR2 YNNKEL (reference sequence). The V and J ends lost 0 bases and 1 base, in that order; junction bases with no gene match: 12. This CDR3 has 20 residues. The CDR3 loop is CASSQDGGLATLGSYNEQFF. The CDR3 DNA is TGTGCCAGCAGCCAAGATGGGGGACTAGCGACCCTTGGGTCCTACAATGAGCAGTTCTTC.

The chain links TRBV19 to TRBJ1-2; 12 positions agree with TRBD1. The germline V gene encodes CDR1 LNHDA and CDR2 SQIVND (reference sequence). The CDR3 has 19 residues. V trimming: 4 bases; J trimming: 4 bases; junction bases outside the gene matches: 16. The CDR3 DNA sequence: TGTGCCAGTAGTACACAAGGCGGGACAGGGGGCGCCTTCTTCTATGGCTACACCTTC. It translates to CASSTQGGTGGAFFYGYTF.

The V call is TRBV2, the J call TRBJ1-4; perhaps TRBD1 as D (5 bases). Looked up from germline, CDR1 is SNHLY and CDR2 is FYNNEI. This CDR3 is 13 amino acids long. Trimming removed 4 bases at V and 3 bases at J, with 6 bases between. CDR3 residues: CASSGQPNEKLFF. The CDR3 DNA sequence: TGTGCCAGCAGTGGACAGCCTAATGAAAAACTGTTTTTT.

This chain links TRBV5-1 with TRBJ2-3; no clear D gene. Trimming removed 7 bases at V and 3 bases at J, with 12 bases between. The germline CDR1 and CDR2 sequences are SGHRS and YFSETQ. The CDR3 runs to 13 residues. The chain's CDR3 is CASGLYGTDTQYF. In DNA form, the CDR3 reads TGCGCCAGCGGCCTCTATGGTACAGATACGCAGTATTTT.

The V gene is TRBV13, the J gene TRBJ1-2, with 9 bases identical to TRBD1. Germline trimming cut 2 bases from V and 8 bases from J; bases unmatched to any gene: 9. From germline, CDR1 is PRHDT and CDR2 FYEKMQ (reference sequence). The CDR3 loop spans 15 amino acids. CDR3 coding DNA: TGTGCCAGCAGCTTAAGTCACAGGGGGCTTTACGGCTACACCTTC. It is translated as CASSLSHRGLYGYTF.

This clone came up once. The CDR3 is CASSEGREWGDTQYF. The CDR3, as DNA: TGCGCCAGCAGTGAAGGCCGGGAGTGGGGAGATACGCAGTATTTT. The chain uses TRBV10-2 and TRBJ2-3; maybe TRBD2 (6 bases). Germline V gene data show CDR1 as WSHSY and CDR2 as SAAADI. The length of the CDR3 is 15 residues. V was shortened by 3 bases and J by 5 bases, with 15 bases between the two germline ends.

The chain carries TRBV27 and TRBJ1-2, with D unclear. Trimming took 8 bases from V and 4 from J, leaving 14 bases between them. CDR1 MNHEY and CDR2 SMNVEV come from the germline V gene (reference sequence). The CDR3 is 13 residues long. CDR3 coding DNA: TGTGCCAGCGGGTTTGAGGGTTCCTATGGCTACACCTTC. Translated: CASGFEGSYGYTF.

The chain recombines TRBV4-1 with TRBJ2-2; maybe TRBD1 (6 bases). Deletions cut 3 bases from V and 0 bases from J, with 11 bases between. Germline V gives CDR1 MGHRA, CDR2 YSYEKL. The CDR3 length is 16 residues. For the CDR3, the DNA is TGCGCCAGCAGCCATCCGAGACAGGCGAACACCGGGGAGCTGTTTTTT. Protein sequence: CASSHPRQANTGELFF.

With regard to this clone: Other DNA sequences within the sample encode an identical CDR3. This chain joins TRBV7-9 and TRBJ1-1; D gene ambiguous. The CDR3 totals 14 residues. The ends were cut back, 5 bases at V and 0 bases at J, with 10 bases in the middle. Per germline, CDR1 SEHNR and CDR2 FQNEAQ (reference sequence). CDR3 bases: TGTGCCAGCAGCCCAGGTGGGTTGAACACTGAAGCTTTCTTT. Residues: CASSPGGLNTEAFF.

J is TRBJ2-7 and V is TRBV5-1, with 10 bases that match TRBD1. The CDR3 totals 17 residues. After removal of 2 bases from V and 3 bases from J, the junction contained 11 bases not matched to a gene. Germline-derived CDR1 and CDR2 are SGHRS and YFSETQ. The CDR3 DNA reads as TGCGCCAGCAGCTTAGCAAGAATGTGGACAGGGGGCTACGAGCAGTACTTC. Translation: CASSLARMWTGGYEQYF.

This clone was seen only once. The chain joins TRBV5-1 to TRBJ1-6; 8 bases agree with TRBD1. V was clipped by 4 bases and J by 11 bases; unmatched bases: 5. This CDR3 comprises 13 residues. Germline-derived CDR1 and CDR2 are SGHRS and YFSETQ. CDR3 protein: CASSPRGQAPLHF. The CDR3 region has the DNA TGCGCCAGCAGCCCCAGGGGGCAGGCACCCCTCCACTTT.